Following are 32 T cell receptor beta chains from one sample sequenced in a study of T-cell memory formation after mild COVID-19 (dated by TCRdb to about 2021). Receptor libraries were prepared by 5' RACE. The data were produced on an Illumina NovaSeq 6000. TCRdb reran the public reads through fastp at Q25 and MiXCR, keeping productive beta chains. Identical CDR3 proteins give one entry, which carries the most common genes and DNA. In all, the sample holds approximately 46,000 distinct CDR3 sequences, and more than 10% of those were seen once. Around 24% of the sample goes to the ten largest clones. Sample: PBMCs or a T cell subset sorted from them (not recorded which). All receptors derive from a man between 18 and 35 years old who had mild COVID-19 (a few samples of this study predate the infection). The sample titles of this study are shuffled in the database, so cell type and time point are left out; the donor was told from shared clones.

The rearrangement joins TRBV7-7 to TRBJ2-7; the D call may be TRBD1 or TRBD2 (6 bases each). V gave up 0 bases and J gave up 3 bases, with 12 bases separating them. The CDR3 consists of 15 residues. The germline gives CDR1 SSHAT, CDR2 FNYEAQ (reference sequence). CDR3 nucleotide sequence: TGTGCCAGCAGCTTAGCCGGGGGCACCTACTACGAGCAGTACTTC. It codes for CASSLAGGTYYEQYF.

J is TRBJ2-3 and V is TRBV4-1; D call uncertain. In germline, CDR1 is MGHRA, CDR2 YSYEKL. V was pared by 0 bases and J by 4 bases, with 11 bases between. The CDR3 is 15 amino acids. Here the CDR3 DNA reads TGCGCCAGCAGCCAAGATTGGGTGGCCCCAGATACGCAGTATTTT. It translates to CASSQDWVAPDTQYF.

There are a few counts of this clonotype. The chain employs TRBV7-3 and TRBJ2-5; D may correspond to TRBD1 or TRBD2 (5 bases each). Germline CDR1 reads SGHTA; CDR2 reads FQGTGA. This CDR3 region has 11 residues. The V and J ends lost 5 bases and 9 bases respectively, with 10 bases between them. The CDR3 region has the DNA TGTGCCAGCAGCCCCGGGGCGGCCCAGTACTTC. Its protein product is CASSPGAAQYF.

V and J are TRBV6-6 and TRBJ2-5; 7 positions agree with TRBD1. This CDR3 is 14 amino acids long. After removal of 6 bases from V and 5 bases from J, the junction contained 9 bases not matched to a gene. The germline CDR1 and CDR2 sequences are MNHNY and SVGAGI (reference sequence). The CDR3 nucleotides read TGTGCCAGCAGAGAACCGGACAGGCGGGAGACCCAGTACTTC. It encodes CASREPDRRETQYF.

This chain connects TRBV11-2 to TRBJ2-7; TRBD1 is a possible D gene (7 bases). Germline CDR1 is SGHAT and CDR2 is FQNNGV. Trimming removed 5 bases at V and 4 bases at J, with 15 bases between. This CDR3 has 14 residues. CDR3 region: CASSPRRGPYEQYV. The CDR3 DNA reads TGTGCCAGCAGCCCCCGGAGGGGGCCATACGAGCAGTACGTC.

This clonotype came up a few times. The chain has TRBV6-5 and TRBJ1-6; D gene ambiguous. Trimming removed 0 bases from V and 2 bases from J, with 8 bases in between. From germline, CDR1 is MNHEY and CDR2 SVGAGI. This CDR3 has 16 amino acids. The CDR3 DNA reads TGTGCCAGCAGTTACTCCGCGGTGGCCTATAATTCACCCCTCCACTTT. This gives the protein CASSYSAVAYNSPLHF.

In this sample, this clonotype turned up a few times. The CDR3 sequence: CATSVLGYGYTF. CDR3 nucleotides: TGTGCCACCAGTGTTCTTGGGTACGGCTACACCTTC. The rearrangement uses TRBV24-1 and TRBJ1-2; D gene uncertain. Germline values: CDR1 KGHDR, CDR2 SFDVKD. The CDR3 length is 12 residues. The V gene lost 5 bases and the J gene lost 8 bases, with 11 bases spanning the gap.

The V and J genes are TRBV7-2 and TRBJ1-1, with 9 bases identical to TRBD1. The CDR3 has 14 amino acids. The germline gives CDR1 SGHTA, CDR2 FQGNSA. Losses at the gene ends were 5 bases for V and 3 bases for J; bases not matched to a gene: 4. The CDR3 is CASSNRQGDTEAFF. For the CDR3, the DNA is TGTGCCAGCAGCAATCGACAGGGGGACACTGAAGCTTTCTTT.

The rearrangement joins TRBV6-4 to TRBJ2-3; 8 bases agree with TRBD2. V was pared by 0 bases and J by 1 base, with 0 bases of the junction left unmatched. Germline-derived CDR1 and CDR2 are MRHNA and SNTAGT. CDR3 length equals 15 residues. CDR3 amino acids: CASSDSRGGTDTQYF. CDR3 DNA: TGTGCCAGCAGTGACTCGCGGGGGGGCACAGATACGCAGTATTTT.

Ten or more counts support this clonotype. The CDR3 coding sequence is TGCAGCGTTGGAAGGGTTTATCGCCTATGGCGCAATGAGCAGTTCTTC. Protein product: CSVGRVYRLWRNEQFF. The J gene is TRBJ2-1, the V gene TRBV29-1; D is unresolved. CDR3 size: 16 residues. Germline V gene sequence: CDR1 SQVTM, CDR2 ANQGSEA. V dropped 4 bases and J dropped 6 bases, with 22 bases sitting between them.

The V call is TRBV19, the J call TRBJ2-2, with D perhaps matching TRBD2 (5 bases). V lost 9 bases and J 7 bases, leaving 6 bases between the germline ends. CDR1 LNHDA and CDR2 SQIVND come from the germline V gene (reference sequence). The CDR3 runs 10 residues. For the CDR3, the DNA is TGTGCCAGCCGGGGCGGGGAGCTGTTTTTT. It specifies CASRGGELFF.

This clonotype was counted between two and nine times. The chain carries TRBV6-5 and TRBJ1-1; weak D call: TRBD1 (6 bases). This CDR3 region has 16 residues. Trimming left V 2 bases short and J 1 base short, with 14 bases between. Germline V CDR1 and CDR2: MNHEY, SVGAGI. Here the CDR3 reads CASSYDGGRRNTEAFF. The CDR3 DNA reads TGTGCCAGCAGTTACGACGGGGGGCGGAGGAACACTGAAGCTTTCTTT.

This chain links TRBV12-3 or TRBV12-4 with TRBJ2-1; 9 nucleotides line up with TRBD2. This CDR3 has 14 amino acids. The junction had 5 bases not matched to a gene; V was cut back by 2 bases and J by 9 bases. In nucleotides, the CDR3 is TGTGCCAGCAGTTTAATGCTAGCGGGGACTGAGCAGTTCTTC. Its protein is CASSLMLAGTEQFF.

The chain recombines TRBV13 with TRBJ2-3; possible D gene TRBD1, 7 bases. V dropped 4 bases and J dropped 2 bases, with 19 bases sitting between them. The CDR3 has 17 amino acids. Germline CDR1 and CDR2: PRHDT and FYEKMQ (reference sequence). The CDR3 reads CASSSRPEGAHTDTQYF. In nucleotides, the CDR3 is TGTGCCAGCAGCTCCCGCCCGGAGGGGGCTCACACAGATACGCAGTATTTT.

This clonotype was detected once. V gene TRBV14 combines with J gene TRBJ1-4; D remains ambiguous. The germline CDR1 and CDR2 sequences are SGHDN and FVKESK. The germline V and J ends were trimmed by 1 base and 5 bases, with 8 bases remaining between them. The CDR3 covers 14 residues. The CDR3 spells CASSQGIWNEKLFF. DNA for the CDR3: TGTGCCAGCAGCCAAGGGATCTGGAATGAAAAACTGTTTTTT.

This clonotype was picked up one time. This CDR3 is CASSVGDRAEAFF. The DNA for the CDR3 is TGTGCCAGCAGCGTAGGGGACAGGGCTGAAGCTTTCTTT. This rearrangement joins TRBV9 to TRBJ1-1, with TRBD1 matching over 9 bases. Germline V gene sequence: CDR1 SGDLS, CDR2 YYNGEE. The V gene end was trimmed by 0 bases and the J gene end by 6 bases; junction bases not matched to a gene: 0. The CDR3 totals 13 residues.

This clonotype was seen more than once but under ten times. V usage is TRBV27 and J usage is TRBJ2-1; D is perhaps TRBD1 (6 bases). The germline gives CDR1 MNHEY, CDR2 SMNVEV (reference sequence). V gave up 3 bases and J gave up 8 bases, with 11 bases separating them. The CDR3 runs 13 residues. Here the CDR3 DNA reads TGTGCCAGCAGTTTGTCAGGGGTTTATGAGCAGTTCTTC. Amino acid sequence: CASSLSGVYEQFF.

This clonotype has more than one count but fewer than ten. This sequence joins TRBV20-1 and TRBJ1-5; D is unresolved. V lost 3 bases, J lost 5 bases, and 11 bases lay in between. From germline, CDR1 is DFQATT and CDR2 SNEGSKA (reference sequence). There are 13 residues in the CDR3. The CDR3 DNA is TGCAGTGCTAGTTCGGGGTTGGATCAGCCCCAGCATTTT. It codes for CSASSGLDQPQHF.

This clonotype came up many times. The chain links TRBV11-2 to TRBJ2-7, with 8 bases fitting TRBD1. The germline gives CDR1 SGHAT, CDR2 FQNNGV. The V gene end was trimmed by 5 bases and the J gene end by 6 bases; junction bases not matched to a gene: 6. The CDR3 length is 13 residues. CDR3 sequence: CASSTTGVGEQYV. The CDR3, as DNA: TGTGCCAGCAGCACGACAGGGGTAGGCGAGCAGTACGTC.

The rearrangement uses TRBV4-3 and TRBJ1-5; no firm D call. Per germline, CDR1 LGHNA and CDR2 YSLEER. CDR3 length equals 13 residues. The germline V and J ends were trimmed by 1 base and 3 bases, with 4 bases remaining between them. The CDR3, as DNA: TGCGCCAGCAGCCAAGTCGTCAATCAGCCCCAGCATTTT. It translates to CASSQVVNQPQHF.

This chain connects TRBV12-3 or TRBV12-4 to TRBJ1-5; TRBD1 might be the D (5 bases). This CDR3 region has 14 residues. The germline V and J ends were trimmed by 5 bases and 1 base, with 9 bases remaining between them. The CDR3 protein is CASSTEGSNQPQHF. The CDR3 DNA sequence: TGTGCCAGCAGTACTGAGGGGAGCAATCAGCCCCAGCATTTT.

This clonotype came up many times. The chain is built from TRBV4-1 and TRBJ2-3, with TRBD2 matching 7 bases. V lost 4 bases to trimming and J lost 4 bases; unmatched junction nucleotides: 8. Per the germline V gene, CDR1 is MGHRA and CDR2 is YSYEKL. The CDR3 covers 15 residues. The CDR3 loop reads CASSLPTSRSDTQYF. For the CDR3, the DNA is TGCGCCAGCAGCCTCCCGACTAGCCGCTCAGATACGCAGTATTTT.

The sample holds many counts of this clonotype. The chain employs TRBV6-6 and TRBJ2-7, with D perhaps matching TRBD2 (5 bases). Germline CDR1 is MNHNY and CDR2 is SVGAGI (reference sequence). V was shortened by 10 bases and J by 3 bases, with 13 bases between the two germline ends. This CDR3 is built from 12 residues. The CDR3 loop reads CATFAGLYEQYF. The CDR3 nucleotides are TGTGCCACCTTCGCGGGCCTCTACGAGCAGTACTTC.

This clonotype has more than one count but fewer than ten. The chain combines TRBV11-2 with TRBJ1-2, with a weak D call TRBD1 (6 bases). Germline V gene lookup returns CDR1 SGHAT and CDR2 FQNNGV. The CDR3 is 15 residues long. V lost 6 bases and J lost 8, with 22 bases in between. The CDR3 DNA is TGTGCCAGCAGTCCTGCCGGGGGGGGGGCGTCCGGCTACACCTTC. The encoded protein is CASSPAGGGASGYTF.

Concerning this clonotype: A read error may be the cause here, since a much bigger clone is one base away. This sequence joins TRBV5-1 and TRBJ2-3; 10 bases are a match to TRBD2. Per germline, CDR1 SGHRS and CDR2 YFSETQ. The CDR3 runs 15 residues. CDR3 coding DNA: TGCGACAGCAGCTTGAGCGGGGGGGCCGATATTACGCAGTATTTT. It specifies CDSSLSGGADITQYF.

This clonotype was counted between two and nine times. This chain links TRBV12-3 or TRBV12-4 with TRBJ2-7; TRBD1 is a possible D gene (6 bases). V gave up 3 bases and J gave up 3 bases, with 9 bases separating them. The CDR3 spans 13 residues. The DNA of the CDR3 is TGTGCCAGCAGTTTGGCAGGGGTCTACGAGCAGTACTTC. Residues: CASSLAGVYEQYF.

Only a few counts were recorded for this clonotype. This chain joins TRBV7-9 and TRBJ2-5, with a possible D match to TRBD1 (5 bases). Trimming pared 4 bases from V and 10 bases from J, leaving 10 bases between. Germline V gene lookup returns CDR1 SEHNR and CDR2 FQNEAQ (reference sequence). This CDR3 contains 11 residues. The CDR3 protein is CASSWQGVQYF. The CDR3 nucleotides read TGTGCCAGCAGCTGGCAAGGGGTCCAGTACTTC.

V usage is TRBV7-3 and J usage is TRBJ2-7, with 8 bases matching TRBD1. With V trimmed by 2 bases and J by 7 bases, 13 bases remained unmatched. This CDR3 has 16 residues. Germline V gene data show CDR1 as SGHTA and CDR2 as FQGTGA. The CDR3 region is CASSLLQGVGPGEQYV. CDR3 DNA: TGTGCCAGCAGCTTATTACAGGGGGTGGGCCCCGGGGAGCAGTACGTC.

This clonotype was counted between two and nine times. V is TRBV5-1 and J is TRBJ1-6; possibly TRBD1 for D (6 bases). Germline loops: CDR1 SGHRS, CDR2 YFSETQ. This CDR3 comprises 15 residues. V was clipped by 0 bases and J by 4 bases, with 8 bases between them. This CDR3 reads CASSLGRGYNSPLHF. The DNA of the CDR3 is TGCGCCAGCAGCTTGGGCAGGGGATATAATTCACCCCTCCACTTT.

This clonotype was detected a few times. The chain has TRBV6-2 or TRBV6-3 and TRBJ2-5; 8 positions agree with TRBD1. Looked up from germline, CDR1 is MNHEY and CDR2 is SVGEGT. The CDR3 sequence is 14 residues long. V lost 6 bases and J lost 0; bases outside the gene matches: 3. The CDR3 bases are TGTGCCAGCAGGAGACAGGGGTACCAAGAGACCCAGTACTTC. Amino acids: CASRRQGYQETQYF.

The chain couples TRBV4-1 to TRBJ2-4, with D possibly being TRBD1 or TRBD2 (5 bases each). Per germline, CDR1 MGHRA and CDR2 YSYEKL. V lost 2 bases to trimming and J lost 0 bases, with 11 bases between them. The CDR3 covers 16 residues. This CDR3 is CASSQPRDLAKNIQYF. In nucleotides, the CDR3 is TGCGCCAGCAGCCAACCCAGGGACCTAGCCAAAAACATTCAGTACTTC.

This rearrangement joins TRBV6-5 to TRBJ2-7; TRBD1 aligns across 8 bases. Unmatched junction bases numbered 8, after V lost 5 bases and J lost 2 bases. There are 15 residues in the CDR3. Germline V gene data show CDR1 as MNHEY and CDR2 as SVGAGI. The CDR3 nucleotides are TGTGCCAGCAGTCAAAGGACAGGGAACACCTACGAGCAGTACTTC. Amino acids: CASSQRTGNTYEQYF.